A selection of T cell receptor beta chains follows, all from one sample in a study of OX40 agonist ivuxolimab in advanced cancers. Method: immunoSEQ multiplex PCR; TCRdb's copy keeps in-frame clones and lacks some. The table lists more than 55,000 clones, about 91% of them singletons. Source: CD4+ or CD8+ T cells sorted from blood, taken in a trial of the OX40 agonist ivuxolimab. The receptors originated from an adult with an advanced solid tumor such as melanoma, head and neck, liver or kidney cancer. Both conserved end residues are part of each CDR3.

V gene: TRBV19; CDR3 protein: CASSLRLGSPLPGNTIYF
V gene: TRBV4-1; CDR3 protein: CASSQDGVWTVTAGEPSYEQYF
V gene: TRBV11-2; CDR3 protein: CASSLLREEGQPQHF
V gene: TRBV2; CDR3 protein: CASSKPDSFNSPLHF
V gene: TRBV4-3; CDR3 protein: CASSQGRGITDTQYF
V gene: TRBV7-9; CDR3 protein: CASSSVVHEAFF
V gene: TRBV2; CDR3 protein: CASSEAQKGRIYEQYF
V gene: TRBV9; CDR3 protein: CASSVATGNPNEQYF
V gene: TRBV28; CDR3 protein: CASSLRDEGLYNSPLHF
V gene: TRBV15; CDR3 protein: CATSREEGGDIQYF
V gene: TRBV5-1; CDR3 protein: CASSLAGLKEDTQYF
V gene: TRBV7-9; CDR3 protein: CASSLGTKGYEQYF
V gene: TRBV13; CDR3 protein: CASSLSRDRVQEQFF
V gene: TRBV25-1; CDR3 protein: CASSEPSTGSYEQYF
V gene: TRBV19; CDR3 protein: CASSIVGGRFQETQYF
V gene: TRBV18; CDR3 protein: CASSPPGLAGVGNEQFF
V gene: TRBV7-7; CDR3 protein: CASSLAAGPYEQYF
V gene: TRBV2; CDR3 protein: CASSDTAYEQYF
V gene: TRBV27; CDR3 protein: CASSSAGQSYGYTF
V gene: TRBV28; CDR3 protein: CASSLGGGNTIYF
V gene: TRBV11-1; CDR3 protein: CASRTGPNTEAFF
V gene: TRBV6-5; CDR3 protein: CASSLALDSYEQYF
V gene: TRBV4-1; CDR3 protein: CASSQVRDRSYTEAFF
V gene: TRBV4-1; CDR3 protein: CASSTVPGQGSYEQYF
V gene: TRBV27; CDR3 protein: CASSYTGRPGELFF
V gene: TRBV4-1; CDR3 protein: CASSLEGSGNTEAFF
V gene: TRBV7-9; CDR3 protein: CASSFAGGSDEQFF